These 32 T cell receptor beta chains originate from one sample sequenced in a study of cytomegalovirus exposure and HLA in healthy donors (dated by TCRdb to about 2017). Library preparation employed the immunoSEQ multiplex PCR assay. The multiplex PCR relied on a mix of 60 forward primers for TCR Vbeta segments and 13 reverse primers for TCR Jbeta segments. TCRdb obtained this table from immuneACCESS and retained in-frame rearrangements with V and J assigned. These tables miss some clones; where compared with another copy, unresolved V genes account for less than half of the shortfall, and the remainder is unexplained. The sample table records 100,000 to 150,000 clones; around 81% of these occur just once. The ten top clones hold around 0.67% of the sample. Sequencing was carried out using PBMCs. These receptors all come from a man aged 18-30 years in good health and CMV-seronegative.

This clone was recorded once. The CDR3 DNA is TGCGCCAGCAGCCTAATCGGGCTAGCGGTCACAGATACGCAGTATTTT. This codes for CASSLIGLAVTDTQYF. The J gene is TRBJ2-3, the V gene TRBV4-1; 7 nucleotides agree with TRBD2. Germline V CDR1 and CDR2: MGHRA, YSYEKL. CDR3 length equals 16 residues. V lost 4 bases and J lost 2; bases outside the gene matches: 9.

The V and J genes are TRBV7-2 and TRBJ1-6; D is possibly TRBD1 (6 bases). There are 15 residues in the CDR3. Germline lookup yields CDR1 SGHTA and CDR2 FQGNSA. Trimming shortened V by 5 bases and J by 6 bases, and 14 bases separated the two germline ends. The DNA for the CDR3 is TGTGCCAGCAGCGGGATGACAGGTCTTAATTCACCCCTCCACTTT. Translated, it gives CASSGMTGLNSPLHF.

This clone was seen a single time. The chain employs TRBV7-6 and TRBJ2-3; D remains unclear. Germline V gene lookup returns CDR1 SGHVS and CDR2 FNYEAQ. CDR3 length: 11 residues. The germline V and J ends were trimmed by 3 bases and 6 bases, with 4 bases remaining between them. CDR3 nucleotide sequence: TGTGCCAGCAGCTTGGAGGATACGCAGTATTTT. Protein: CASSLEDTQYF.

The CDR3 region is CASSQGTGSYNEQFF. The CDR3 nucleotides read TGCGCCAGCAGCCAAGGGACAGGGAGCTACAATGAGCAGTTCTTC. The chain is built from TRBV4-3 and TRBJ2-1, with 8 nucleotides matching TRBD1. Germline V gives CDR1 LGHNA, CDR2 YSLEER. This CDR3 contains 15 residues. With 1 base clipped from V and 3 bases from J, the junction kept 2 bases outside the gene matches.

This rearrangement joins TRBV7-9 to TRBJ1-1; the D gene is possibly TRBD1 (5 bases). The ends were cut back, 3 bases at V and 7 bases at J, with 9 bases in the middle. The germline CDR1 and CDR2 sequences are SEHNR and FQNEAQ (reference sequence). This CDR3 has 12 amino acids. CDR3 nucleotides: TGTGCCAGCAGCTTTACAGGCTATGAAGCTTTCTTT. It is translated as CASSFTGYEAFF.

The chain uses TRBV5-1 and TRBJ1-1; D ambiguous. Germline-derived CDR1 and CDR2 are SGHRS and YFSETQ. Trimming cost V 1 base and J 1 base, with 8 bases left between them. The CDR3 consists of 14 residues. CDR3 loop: CASSLTGENTEAFF. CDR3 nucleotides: TGCGCCAGCAGCTTGACCGGTGAGAACACTGAAGCTTTCTTT.

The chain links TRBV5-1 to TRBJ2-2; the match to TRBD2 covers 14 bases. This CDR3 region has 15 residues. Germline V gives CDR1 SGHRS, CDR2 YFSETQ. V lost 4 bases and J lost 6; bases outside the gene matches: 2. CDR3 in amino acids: CASSKGLAGAGELFF. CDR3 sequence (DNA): TGCGCCAGCAGCAAGGGACTAGCGGGGGCCGGGGAGCTGTTTTTT. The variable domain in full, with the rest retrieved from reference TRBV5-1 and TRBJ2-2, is KAGVTQTPRYLIKTRGQQVTLSCSPISGHRSVSWYQQTPGQGLQFLFEYFSETQRNKGNFPGRFSGRQFSNSRSEMNVSTLELGDSALYLCASSKGLAGAGELFFGEGSRLTVL.

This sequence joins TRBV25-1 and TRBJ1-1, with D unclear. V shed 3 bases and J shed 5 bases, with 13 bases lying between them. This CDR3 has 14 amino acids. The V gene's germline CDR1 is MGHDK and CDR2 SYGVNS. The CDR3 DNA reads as TGTGCCAGCAGTGATTCCGAGAGTAGTACTGAAGCTTTCTTT. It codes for CASSDSESSTEAFF.

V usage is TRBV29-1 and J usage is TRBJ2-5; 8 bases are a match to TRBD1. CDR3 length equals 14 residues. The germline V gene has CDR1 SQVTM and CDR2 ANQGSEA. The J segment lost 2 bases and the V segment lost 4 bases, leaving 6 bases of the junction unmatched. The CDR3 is CSVVRTGWQETQYF. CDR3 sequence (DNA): TGCAGCGTTGTTAGGACAGGGTGGCAAGAGACCCAGTACTTC. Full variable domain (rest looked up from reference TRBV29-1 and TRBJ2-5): SAVISQKPSRDICQRGTSLTIQCQVDSQVTMMFWYRQQPGQSLTLIATANQGSEATYESGFVIDKFPISRPNLTFSTLTVSNMSPEDSSIYLCSVVRTGWQETQYFGPGTRLLVL.

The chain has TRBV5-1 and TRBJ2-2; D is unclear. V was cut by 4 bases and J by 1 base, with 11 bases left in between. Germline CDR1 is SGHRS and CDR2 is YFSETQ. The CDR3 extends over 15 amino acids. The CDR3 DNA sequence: TGCGCCAGCAGCGCCCCAGTTGGGAACACCGGGGAGCTGTTTTTT. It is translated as CASSAPVGNTGELFF.

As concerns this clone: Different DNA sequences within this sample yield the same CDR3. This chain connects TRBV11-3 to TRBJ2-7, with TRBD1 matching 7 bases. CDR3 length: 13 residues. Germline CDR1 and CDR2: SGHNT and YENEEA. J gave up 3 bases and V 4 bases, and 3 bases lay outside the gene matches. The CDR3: CASSSGQSYEQYF. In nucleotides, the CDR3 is TGTGCCAGCAGCTCGGGACAGAGCTACGAGCAGTACTTC.

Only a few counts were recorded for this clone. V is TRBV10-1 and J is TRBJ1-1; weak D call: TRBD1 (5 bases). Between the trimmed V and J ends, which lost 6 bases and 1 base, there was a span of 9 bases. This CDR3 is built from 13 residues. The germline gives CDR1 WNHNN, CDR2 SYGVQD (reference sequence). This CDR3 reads CASRSQGNTEAFF. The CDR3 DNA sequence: TGCGCCAGCAGATCCCAGGGGAACACTGAAGCTTTCTTT.

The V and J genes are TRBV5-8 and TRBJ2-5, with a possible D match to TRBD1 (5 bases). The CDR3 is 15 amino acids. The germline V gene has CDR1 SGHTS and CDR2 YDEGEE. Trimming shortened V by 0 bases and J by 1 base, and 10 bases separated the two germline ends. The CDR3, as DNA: TGTGCCAGCAGCTTGGGACAGTCTATCCAAGAGACCCAGTACTTC. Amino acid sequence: CASSLGQSIQETQYF.

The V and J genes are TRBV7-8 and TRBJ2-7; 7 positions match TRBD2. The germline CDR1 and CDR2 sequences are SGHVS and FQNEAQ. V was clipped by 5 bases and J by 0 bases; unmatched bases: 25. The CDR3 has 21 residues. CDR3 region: CASSARTNSRRAGIRSYEQYF. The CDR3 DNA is TGTGCCAGCAGCGCCCGGACCAATAGTCGGAGAGCGGGGATACGCTCCTACGAGCAGTACTTC. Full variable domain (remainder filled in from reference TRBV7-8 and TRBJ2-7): GAGVSQSPRYKVAKRGQDVALRCDPISGHVSLFWYQQALGQGPEFLTYFQNEAQLDKSGLPSDRFFAERPEGSVSTLKIQRTQQEDSAVYLCASSARTNSRRAGIRSYEQYFGPGTRLTVT.

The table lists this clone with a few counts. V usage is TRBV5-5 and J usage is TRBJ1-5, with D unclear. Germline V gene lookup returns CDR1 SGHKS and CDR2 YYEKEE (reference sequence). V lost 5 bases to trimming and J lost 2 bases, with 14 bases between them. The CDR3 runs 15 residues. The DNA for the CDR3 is TGTGCCAGCAGGCGGGAGGTGTCTGGCAATCAGCCCCAGCATTTT. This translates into CASRREVSGNQPQHF.

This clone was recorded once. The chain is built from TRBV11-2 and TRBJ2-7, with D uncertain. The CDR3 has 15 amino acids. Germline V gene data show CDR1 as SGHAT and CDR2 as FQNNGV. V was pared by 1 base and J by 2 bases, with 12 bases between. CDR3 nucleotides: TGTGCCAGCAGCTTAGCGTTCCAGTACCCCTACGAGCAGTACTTC. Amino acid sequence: CASSLAFQYPYEQYF.

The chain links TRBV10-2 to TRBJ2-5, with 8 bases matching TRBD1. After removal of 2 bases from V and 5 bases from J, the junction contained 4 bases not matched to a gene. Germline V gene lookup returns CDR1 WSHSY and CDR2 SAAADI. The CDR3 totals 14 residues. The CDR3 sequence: CASSEPRQGETQYF. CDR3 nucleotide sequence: TGCGCCAGCAGTGAGCCCAGACAGGGGGAGACCCAGTACTTC.

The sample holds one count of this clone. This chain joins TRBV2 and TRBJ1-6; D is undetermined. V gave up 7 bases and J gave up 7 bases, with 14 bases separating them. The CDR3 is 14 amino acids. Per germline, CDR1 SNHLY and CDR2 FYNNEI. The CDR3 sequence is CASKSVPGNSPLHF. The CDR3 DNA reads TGTGCCAGCAAGAGTGTCCCGGGAAATTCACCCCTCCACTTT. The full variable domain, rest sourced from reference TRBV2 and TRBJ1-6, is EPEVTQTPSHQVTQMGQEVILRCVPISNHLYFYWYRQILGQKVEFLVSFYNNEISEKSEIFDDQFSVERPDGSNFTLKIRSTKLEDSAMYFCASKSVPGNSPLHFGNGTRLTVT.

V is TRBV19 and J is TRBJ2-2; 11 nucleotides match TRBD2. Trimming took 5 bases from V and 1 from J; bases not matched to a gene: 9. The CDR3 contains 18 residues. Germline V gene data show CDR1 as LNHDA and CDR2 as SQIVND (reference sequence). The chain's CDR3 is CASSPRLAGGLNTGELFF. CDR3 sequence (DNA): TGTGCCAGTAGTCCCCGTCTAGCGGGGGGACTGAACACCGGGGAGCTGTTTTTT.

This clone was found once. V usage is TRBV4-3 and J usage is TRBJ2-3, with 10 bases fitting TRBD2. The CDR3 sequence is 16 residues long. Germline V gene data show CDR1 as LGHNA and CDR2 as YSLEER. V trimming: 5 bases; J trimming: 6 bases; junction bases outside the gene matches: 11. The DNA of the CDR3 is TGCGCCAGCAGCTCGAAGCGGGGGGGCCTACTGGATACGCAGTATTTT. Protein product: CASSSKRGGLLDTQYF.

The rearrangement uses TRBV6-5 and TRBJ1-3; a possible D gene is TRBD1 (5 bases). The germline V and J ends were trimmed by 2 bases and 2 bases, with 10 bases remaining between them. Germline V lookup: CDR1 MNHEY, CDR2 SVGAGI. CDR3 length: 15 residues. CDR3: CASSYLWGAGNTIYF. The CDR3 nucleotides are TGTGCCAGCAGTTACCTGTGGGGGGCTGGAAACACCATATATTTT.

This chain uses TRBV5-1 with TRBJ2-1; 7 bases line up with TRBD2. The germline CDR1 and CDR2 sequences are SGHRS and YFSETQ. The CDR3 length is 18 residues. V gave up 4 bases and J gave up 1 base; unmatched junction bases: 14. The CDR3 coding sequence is TGCGCCAGCAGCCCGACCCCCACTAGCGTTCTATCCTACAATGAGCAGTTCTTC. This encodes CASSPTPTSVLSYNEQFF.

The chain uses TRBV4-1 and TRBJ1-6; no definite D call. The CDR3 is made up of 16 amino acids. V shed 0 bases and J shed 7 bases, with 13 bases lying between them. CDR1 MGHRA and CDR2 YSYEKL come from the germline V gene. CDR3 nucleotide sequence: TGCGCCAGCAGCCAAGAGCCAGGCGTTCTCAATTCACCCCTCCACTTT. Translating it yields CASSQEPGVLNSPLHF.

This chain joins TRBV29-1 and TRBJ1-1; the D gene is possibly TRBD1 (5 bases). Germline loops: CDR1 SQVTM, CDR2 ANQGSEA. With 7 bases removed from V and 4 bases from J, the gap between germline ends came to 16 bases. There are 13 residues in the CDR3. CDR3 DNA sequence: TGCAGCGAGAGGAGGGGTAGGGGCACTGAAGCTTTCTTT. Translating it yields CSERRGRGTEAFF.

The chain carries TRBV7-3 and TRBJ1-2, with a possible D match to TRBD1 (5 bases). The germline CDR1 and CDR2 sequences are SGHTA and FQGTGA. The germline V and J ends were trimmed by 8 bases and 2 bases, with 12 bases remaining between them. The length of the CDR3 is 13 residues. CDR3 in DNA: TGTGCCAGCCGCCCCGGGGGGAACTATGGCTACACCTTC. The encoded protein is CASRPGGNYGYTF.

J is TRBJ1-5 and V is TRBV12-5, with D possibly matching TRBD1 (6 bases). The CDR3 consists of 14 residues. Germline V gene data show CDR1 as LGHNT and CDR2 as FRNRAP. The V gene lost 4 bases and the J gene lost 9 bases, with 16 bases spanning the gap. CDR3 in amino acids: CASGSQTGTWPQHF. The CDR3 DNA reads TGTGCTAGTGGTTCGCAGACAGGTACGTGGCCCCAGCATTTT.

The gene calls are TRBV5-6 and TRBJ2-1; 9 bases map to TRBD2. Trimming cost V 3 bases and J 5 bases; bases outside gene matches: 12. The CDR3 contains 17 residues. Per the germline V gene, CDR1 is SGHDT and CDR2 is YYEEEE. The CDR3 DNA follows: TGTGCCAGCAGCTGGACCGGGACTAGCCTATTACACAATGAGCAGTTCTTC. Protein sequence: CASSWTGTSLLHNEQFF.

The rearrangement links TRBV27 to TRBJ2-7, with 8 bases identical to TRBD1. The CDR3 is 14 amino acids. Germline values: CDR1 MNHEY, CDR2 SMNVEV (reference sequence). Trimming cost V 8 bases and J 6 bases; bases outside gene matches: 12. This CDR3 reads CASGRDRGLSEQYF. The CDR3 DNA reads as TGTGCCAGCGGACGAGACAGGGGCTTGTCCGAGCAGTACTTC.

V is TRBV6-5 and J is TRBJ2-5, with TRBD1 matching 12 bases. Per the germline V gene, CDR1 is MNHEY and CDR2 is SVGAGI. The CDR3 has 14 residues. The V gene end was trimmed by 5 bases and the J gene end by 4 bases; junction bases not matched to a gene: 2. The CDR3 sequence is CASSRDRGRETQYF. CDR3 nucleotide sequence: TGTGCCAGCAGTAGGGACAGGGGGCGAGAGACCCAGTACTTC.

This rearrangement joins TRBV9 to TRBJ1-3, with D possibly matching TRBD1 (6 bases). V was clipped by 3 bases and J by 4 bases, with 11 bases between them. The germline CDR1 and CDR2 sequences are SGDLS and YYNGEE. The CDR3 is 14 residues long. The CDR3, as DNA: TGTGCCAGCAGCGCCCGGACAGTCGGAAACACCATATATTTT. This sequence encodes CASSARTVGNTIYF.

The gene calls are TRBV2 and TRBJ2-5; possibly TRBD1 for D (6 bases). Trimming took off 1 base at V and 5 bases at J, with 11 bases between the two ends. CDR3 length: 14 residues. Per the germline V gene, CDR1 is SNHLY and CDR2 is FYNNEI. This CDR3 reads CASSEVQGRETQYF. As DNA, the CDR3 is TGTGCCAGCAGTGAAGTTCAGGGGCGGGAGACCCAGTACTTC.

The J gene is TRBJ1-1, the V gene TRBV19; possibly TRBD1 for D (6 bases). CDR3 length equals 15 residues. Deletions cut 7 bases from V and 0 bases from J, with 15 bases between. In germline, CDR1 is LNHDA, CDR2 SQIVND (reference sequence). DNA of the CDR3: TGTGCCAGTAACCCGACAGGAAACATGAACACTGAAGCTTTCTTT. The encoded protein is CASNPTGNMNTEAFF. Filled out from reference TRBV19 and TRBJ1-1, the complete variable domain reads DGGITQSPKYLFRKEGQNVTLSCEQNLNHDAMYWYRQDPGQGLRLIYYSQIVNDFQKGDIAEGYSVSREKKESFPLTVTSAQKNPTAFYLCASNPTGNMNTEAFFGQGTRLTVV.